The 5 T cell receptor beta chains below were found in one sample sequenced in a study of beta chain features in type 1 diabetes listed by TCRdb under 2018. Receptors were amplified or captured by the immunoSEQ multiplex PCR assay. The entire isolated RNA was reverse transcribed using the High Capacity cDNA Reverse Transcription Kit, and thus expressed TCRB transcripts were sequenced. TCRdb holds this immuneACCESS table with in-frame rearrangements only. Some clones are missing; in checked studies, unresolved V genes explain under half, and the rest has no known cause. This sample has about 930,000 clones in its table, and around a sixth of those were observed once. The top ten clones comprise around 0.02% of the sample. Material: naive CD4+ T cells from blood. The sample's cell subset or site, from its label and the paper: true naive CD4+ T cells. Receptors were obtained from a woman aged 18-29 years in good health.

V is TRBV7-2 and J is TRBJ1-3, with 8 bases fitting TRBD1. There are 14 residues in the CDR3. CDR1 and CDR2 from the germline V gene are SGHTA and FQGNSA. Trimming at V came to 5 bases and at J to 4 bases, leaving 4 bases not matched to a gene. CDR3 in DNA: TGTGCCAGCAGCACCGGACAGGGCGGAAACACCATATATTTT. Translating it yields CASSTGQGGNTIYF.

The sample holds a few counts of this clone. The gene calls are TRBV19 and TRBJ1-1; no reliable D call. The germline gives CDR1 LNHDA, CDR2 SQIVND (reference sequence). V lost 3 bases and J lost 1, with 18 bases in between. This CDR3 is built from 17 residues. The CDR3 bases are TGTGCCAGTAGTATTACGGCAGCAAAGGCGGGGAACACTGAAGCTTTCTTT. Its protein product is CASSITAAKAGNTEAFF.

V gene TRBV6-1 combines with J gene TRBJ2-2, with D unresolved. Germline values: CDR1 MNHNS, CDR2 SASEGT. The CDR3 runs to 13 residues. V shed 7 bases and J shed 3 bases, with 9 bases lying between them. As DNA, the CDR3 is TGTGCCAGCAATAGTCTTGACACCGGGGAGCTGTTTTTT. Translation: CASNSLDTGELFF.

J is TRBJ2-3 and V is TRBV28, with 8 bases that match TRBD1. V lost 6 bases, J lost 0 bases, and 5 bases stayed unmatched. This CDR3 has 15 amino acids. Per the germline V gene, CDR1 is MDHEN and CDR2 is SYDVKM. The CDR3 protein is CASRLRQGSTDTQYF. CDR3 nucleotides: TGTGCCAGCAGACTAAGACAGGGGAGCACAGATACGCAGTATTTT.

The J gene is TRBJ2-5, the V gene TRBV27; the D is unclear. The CDR3 consists of 17 residues. Germline values: CDR1 MNHEY, CDR2 SMNVEV (reference sequence). Trimming took 4 bases from V and 5 from J, leaving 23 bases between them. The DNA of the CDR3 is TGTGCCAGCAGTTCGAGACCTGACTCACTCCGACGGGAGACCCAGTACTTC. It translates to CASSSRPDSLRRETQYF.